Listed here are 27 T cell receptor beta chains from one sample, sequenced in a study of molecular identifiers for immune sequencing clone quantification. TCRdb reprocessed the PCR reads with MiXCR, giving one entry per CDR3 protein. Altogether more than 250,000 distinct CDR3 sequences are present, 20% to 25% being singletons, with the ten largest covering more than 0.8%. The sequencing sample was made of naive CD8+ T cells from blood, with Jurkat cell RNA spiked in. Described subset: FACS-sorted CD8+CD4-CCR7+CD45RA+ naive T cells. Source of these receptors: a human donor in good health. Some libraries in this study had Jurkat cell RNA spiked in.

This clonotype was picked up many times. V and J are TRBV7-2 and TRBJ2-7; D gene unclear. From germline, CDR1 is SGHTA and CDR2 FQGNSA. V was shortened by 1 base and J by 4 bases, with 11 bases between the two germline ends. This CDR3 is built from 14 residues. The CDR3 protein is CASSLGAWAYEQYF. In DNA form, the CDR3 reads TGTGCCAGCAGCTTAGGAGCCTGGGCGTACGAGCAGTACTTC.

This clonotype came up a few times. The chain uses TRBV6-2 or TRBV6-3 and TRBJ2-3; 8 nucleotides line up with TRBD1. Germline CDR1 and CDR2: MNHEY and SVGEGT. With V trimmed by 5 bases and J by 3 bases, 16 bases remained unmatched. The CDR3 loop spans 18 amino acids. This CDR3 is CASSTPTLTGVNTDTQYF. The CDR3 region has the DNA TGTGCCAGCAGTACCCCGACTCTGACAGGGGTGAATACAGATACGCAGTATTTT.

As concerns this clonotype: A much larger clone differs from this one at a single base, so this may be a read error. The rearrangement joins TRBV7-9 to TRBJ2-3; the match to TRBD2 covers 9 bases. The CDR3 is 15 amino acids. CDR1 is SEHNR and CDR2 is FQNEAQ in the germline V gene (reference sequence). The DNA of the CDR3 is TGTACCAGCAGCCCCGGACTAGCGTTTACAGATACGCAGTATTTT. Protein product: CTSSPGLAFTDTQYF.

This clonotype showed up just a few times. This chain connects TRBV5-1 to TRBJ2-3; D call uncertain. The V end lost 4 bases, the J end lost 3 bases, and 15 bases lay between the germline ends. Germline-derived CDR1 and CDR2 are SGHRS and YFSETQ. The CDR3 loop spans 15 amino acids. CDR3 residues: CASSQWLQLTDTQYF. In nucleotides, the CDR3 is TGCGCCAGCAGCCAGTGGTTACAGTTGACAGATACGCAGTATTTT.

A remark on this clonotype: This clone may be a read error of a much larger clone one base away. The V gene is TRBV28, the J gene TRBJ1-5; 7 bases agree with TRBD1. The V gene end was trimmed by 6 bases and the J gene end by 3 bases; junction bases not matched to a gene: 8. CDR1 is MDHEN and CDR2 is SYDVKM in the germline V gene. CDR3 length: 15 amino acids. CDR3 coding DNA: TGTGCCAGCAGCAAACAGGGGTTTGACAATCAGCCCCAGCATTTT. Translated, it gives CASSKQGFDNQPQHF.

This clonotype appeared many times. This rearrangement joins TRBV7-9 to TRBJ2-3; no clear D gene. The V end was cut by 6 bases, the J end by 6 bases, with 25 bases between. Germline V gene lookup returns CDR1 SEHNR and CDR2 FQNEAQ (reference sequence). This CDR3 region has 17 residues. CDR3 sequence reads: CASSPRTWDVRADTQYF. CDR3 in DNA: TGTGCCAGCAGTCCCAGGACGTGGGATGTGAGAGCGGATACGCAGTATTTT.

This clonotype was observed at least ten times. The chain links TRBV4-1 to TRBJ2-7, with D tentatively TRBD1 (6 bases). This CDR3 region has 13 residues. Germline V lookup: CDR1 MGHRA, CDR2 YSYEKL. V lost 1 base and J lost 6, with 10 bases in between. The CDR3 nucleotides are TGCGCCAGCAGCCAAGGCACAGGGCGCGAGCAGTACTTC. Its translation is CASSQGTGREQYF.

The table lists this clonotype with many counts. This chain links TRBV4-3 with TRBJ2-7; D unresolved. V was clipped by 0 bases and J by 3 bases, with 18 bases between them. Germline assignment: CDR1 LGHNA and CDR2 YSLEER. The CDR3 spans 17 residues. CDR3 region: CASSQDYSPTFNYEQYF. For the CDR3, the DNA is TGCGCCAGCAGCCAAGATTATTCCCCGACGTTCAACTACGAGCAGTACTTC.

This clonotype was counted a few times. The rearrangement links TRBV6-2 or TRBV6-3 to TRBJ2-7, with D possibly matching TRBD2 (6 bases). The length of the CDR3 is 15 residues. V was trimmed by 5 bases and J by 3 bases, leaving 17 bases between them. CDR1 is MNHEY, CDR2 SVGEGT, per germline. This chain's CDR3 is CASSTSWDWVYEQYF. CDR3 nucleotide sequence: TGTGCCAGCAGTACGAGTTGGGACTGGGTCTACGAGCAGTACTTC.

Regarding this clonotype: This may be a read error, as it is one base from a much larger clone. The gene calls are TRBV20-1 and TRBJ2-5, with D possibly matching TRBD2 (5 bases). Germline CDR1 DFQATT, CDR2 SNEGSKA (reference sequence). The CDR3 length is 15 residues. CDR3 amino acids: CSASGLESPQETQHF. The CDR3 region has the DNA TGCAGTGCTAGTGGACTCGAATCCCCTCAAGAGACCCAGCACTTC.

The sample holds many counts of this clonotype. The chain links TRBV15 to TRBJ1-5; D unresolved. Between the trimmed V and J ends, which lost 3 bases and 4 bases, there was a span of 13 bases. This CDR3 has 15 amino acids. CDR1 and CDR2 from the germline V gene are LNHNV and YYDKDF (reference sequence). The CDR3 here is CATSRDLKQNQPQHF. In DNA, the CDR3 is TGTGCCACCAGCAGGGATTTGAAACAAAATCAGCCCCAGCATTTT.

Details on this clonotype: Just one base apart from a much larger clone, this may be a read error. The CDR3 carries no conserved terminal phenylalanine or tryptophan, so it likely arises from a read error. CDR3 sequence (DNA): TGTGCCAGCAGTTCGCCTAGGACTAGCGGGGGAACAGATACGCAGTATTTA. Translation: CASSSPRTSGGTDTQYL. The rearrangement joins TRBV12-3 or TRBV12-4 to TRBJ2-3, with 13 bases identical to TRBD2. The CDR3 is 17 amino acids. The V and J ends lost 4 bases and 3 bases, in that order; junction bases with no gene match: 7.

This clonotype was seen repeatedly, ten times or more. J is TRBJ1-1 and V is TRBV11-2; 7 bases are a match to TRBD1. V lost 4 bases, J lost 11 bases, and 10 bases stayed unmatched. CDR1 is SGHAT and CDR2 is FQNNGV in the germline V gene. The CDR3 covers 13 residues. The CDR3 here is CASSSWDSRSAFF. The CDR3 bases are TGTGCCAGCAGCTCCTGGGACAGCCGATCTGCTTTCTTT.

This clonotype was observed many times. The chain couples TRBV27 to TRBJ1-1, with D perhaps TRBD1 (6 bases). Germline CDR1 and CDR2: MNHEY and SMNVEV (reference sequence). The CDR3 spans 13 residues. Deletions cut 4 bases from V and 8 bases from J, with 14 bases between. The CDR3 bases are TGTGCCAGCAGTTACGCAGGGGAAATCGAAGCTTTCTTT. Its translation is CASSYAGEIEAFF.

The chain joins TRBV4-3 to TRBJ2-1; the D is unclear. There are 16 residues in the CDR3. V shed 6 bases and J shed 6 bases, with 21 bases lying between them. From germline, CDR1 is LGHNA and CDR2 YSLEER. The CDR3 here is CASRTKGPTLSNEQFF. CDR3 coding DNA: TGCGCCAGCAGAACCAAGGGTCCTACATTAAGCAATGAGCAGTTCTTC.

There are a few counts of this clonotype. The chain combines TRBV9 with TRBJ2-3; TRBD2 matches 12 bases. V lost 0 bases and J lost 6; bases outside the gene matches: 17. This CDR3 comprises 20 residues. CDR1 and CDR2 (germline): SGDLS, YYNGEE. CDR3 in amino acids: CASSVATLAGGFKVADTQYF. The CDR3 DNA follows: TGTGCCAGCAGCGTAGCAACACTAGCGGGGGGTTTCAAGGTCGCCGATACGCAGTATTTT. The whole variable domain, remainder taken from reference TRBV9 and TRBJ2-3, is DSGVTQTPKHLITATGQRVTLRCSPRSGDLSVYWYQQSLDQGLQFLIQYYNGEERAKGNILERFSAQQFPDLHSELNLSSLELGDSALYFCASSVATLAGGFKVADTQYFGPGTRLTVL.

This clonotype was seen ten or more times. The chain recombines TRBV27 with TRBJ1-1; D remains unclear. Trimming took off 0 bases at V and 0 bases at J, with 2 bases between the two ends. Germline V gene lookup returns CDR1 MNHEY and CDR2 SMNVEV (reference sequence). There are 13 residues in the CDR3. CDR3 sequence (DNA): TGTGCCAGCAGTTTATCCATGAACACTGAAGCTTTCTTT. Translating it yields CASSLSMNTEAFF.

This clonotype was seen only a few times. CDR3: CASSQDRWVTGANVLTF. The DNA of the CDR3 is TGCGCCAGCAGCCAAGATAGATGGGTAACTGGGGCCAACGTCCTGACTTTC. V is TRBV4-3 and J is TRBJ2-6; D is undetermined. This CDR3 has 17 residues. The germline gives CDR1 LGHNA, CDR2 YSLEER. The V gene lost 0 bases and the J gene lost 2 bases, with 11 bases spanning the gap.

In its sample, this clonotype was seen many times. The V gene is TRBV10-3, the J gene TRBJ2-7, with a weak D call TRBD1 (6 bases). Trimming took off 7 bases at V and 2 bases at J, with 12 bases between the two ends. Looked up from germline, CDR1 is ENHRY and CDR2 is SYGVKD. This CDR3 comprises 13 residues. The CDR3 reads CAINRDNAYEQYF. The CDR3 coding sequence is TGTGCCATCAACCGGGACAACGCCTACGAGCAGTACTTC.

This clonotype was counted only a few times. V gene TRBV4-3 combines with J gene TRBJ2-7; 14 bases are shared with TRBD2. Per the germline V gene, CDR1 is LGHNA and CDR2 is YSLEER. V lost 3 bases, J lost 2 bases, and 3 bases stayed unmatched. The CDR3 covers 16 residues. The CDR3 here is CASSQGLAGVTYEQYF. The CDR3 nucleotides read TGCGCCAGCAGCCAGGGACTAGCGGGGGTAACCTACGAGCAGTACTTC.

This clonotype has at least ten counts. In DNA, the CDR3 is TGTGCCAGCAGCTTAAGCCGGGGCAAAAACATTCAGTACTTC. Protein: CASSLSRGKNIQYF. The J gene is TRBJ2-4, the V gene TRBV7-2; possibly TRBD2 for D (5 bases). With 2 bases removed from V and 3 bases from J, the gap between germline ends came to 8 bases. Germline CDR1 is SGHTA and CDR2 is FQGNSA. The CDR3 is 14 residues long.

The table lists this clonotype with many counts. The J gene is TRBJ2-5, the V gene TRBV7-9; D gene unclear. The CDR3 contains 13 residues. The germline gives CDR1 SEHNR, CDR2 FQNEAQ (reference sequence). V was shortened by 3 bases and J by 4 bases, with 9 bases between the two germline ends. Written as DNA, the CDR3 is TGTGCCAGCAGCTTGGAGTTAAGAGAGACCCAGTACTTC. Residues: CASSLELRETQYF.

As concerns this clonotype: At one boundary the junction diverges from the germline segment, which might be a read error. V gene TRBV28 combines with J gene TRBJ2-7, with 8 positions matching TRBD2. The germline CDR1 and CDR2 sequences are MDHEN and SYDVKM. The CDR3 has 16 residues. The CDR3 sequence: CASSLRAGVSSYEQYF. The CDR3 DNA reads TGCGCCAGCAGTCTCCGAGCGGGAGTCAGCTCCTACGAGCAGTACTTC.

This clonotype was found many times. This rearrangement joins TRBV7-2 to TRBJ2-7; 8 nucleotides line up with TRBD1. The CDR3 runs to 15 residues. Germline assignment: CDR1 SGHTA and CDR2 FQGNSA. Unmatched junction bases numbered 6, after V lost 1 base and J lost 4 bases. The CDR3 nucleotides read TGTGCCAGCAGCTTAGAAAGGGACAGGACTTACGAGCAGTACTTC. Protein sequence: CASSLERDRTYEQYF.

This rearrangement joins TRBV4-1 to TRBJ1-1, with 8 bases identical to TRBD1. The V gene end was trimmed by 1 base and the J gene end by 5 bases; junction bases not matched to a gene: 12. Germline CDR1 reads MGHRA; CDR2 reads YSYEKL. The CDR3 spans 17 residues. The CDR3 sequence is CASSQAQPGQVGTEAFF. The CDR3 coding sequence is TGCGCCAGCAGCCAAGCCCAGCCGGGACAGGTGGGGACTGAAGCTTTCTTT.

At least ten counts were recorded for this clonotype. CDR3 nucleotide sequence: TGTGCCAGCAGCTCACAGGGGCCGTATGAAAAACTGTTTTTT. This translates into CASSSQGPYEKLFF. The chain recombines TRBV7-2 with TRBJ1-4; 7 bases are shared with TRBD1. CDR1 and CDR2 from the germline V gene are SGHTA and FQGNSA. This CDR3 comprises 14 residues. Trimming cost V 4 bases and J 6 bases; bases outside gene matches: 5.

This clonotype was picked up many times. The chain recombines TRBV28 with TRBJ2-4, with 10 bases identical to TRBD2. Germline trimming cut 5 bases from V and 0 bases from J; bases unmatched to any gene: 10. CDR3 length equals 18 residues. CDR1 and CDR2 from the germline V gene are MDHEN and SYDVKM. The CDR3 region has the DNA TGTGCCAGCAGTCCCCCGCGGACTAGCGGTCTAGCCAAAAACATTCAGTACTTC. Encoded protein: CASSPPRTSGLAKNIQYF.